The entry that follows covers one T cell receptor (beta chain) sequence. Germline assignment: CDR1 LGHNT and CDR2 FRNRAP. The J segment lost 4 bases and the V segment lost 6 bases, leaving 7 bases of the junction unmatched. This CDR3 is 14 amino acids long. These data originate in a study of blood T cell repertoires in COVID-19. The participants were between about 18 and 90 years old and came from 24 US areas. Authors' data handling: Amplified reference gene primers provided the basis for estimating nucleated cell counts. This table comes from immunoSEQ multiplex PCR, and its TCRdb copy is limited to in-frame clones, with some not included. V and J calls and clone size follow that table, whereas D and trimming were derived from the DNA. The table lists 150,000 or so clones, more than 85% of them singletons.

This TCR derives from a human donor with acute COVID-19. The donor label of this sample is uncertain. The chain recombines TRBV12-5 with TRBJ1-2; TRBD1 matches at 8 bases. Sequencing input: PBMCs or T cells enriched from blood (not recorded which). The CDR3 DNA reads as TGTGCTAGTGGAGCTACTACAGGGGGCTATGGCTACACCTTC. It is translated as CASGATTGGYGYTF.